Below, one T cell receptor beta chain is given with its context. It lacks a known antigen. Nothing much larger sits one base from this clone, and base qualities are not available. Collaborating institutions collected whole blood in K2EDTA tubes following their own protocols. For TCRbeta analysis, collaborators shipped samples as frozen whole blood, isolated PBMCs, or DNA extracted from either of those sample types. This specimen comes from a study of blood T cell repertoires in COVID-19 (TCRdb year 2020). General notes on the study: The collaborator samples originated in the United States, Italy and Spain and spanned the acute and convalescent phases of COVID-19. The material from the prospective study consisted of cDNA or gDNA derived from T cells, B-cell-depleted T cells, or PBMCs. Subjects who had been exposed to COVID-19, were actively infected with it, or had recovered from it provided the deeply sampled blood TCRbeta repertoires that made up the dataset. A freely available public database, intended as a resource for researchers studying the immune response to SARS-CoV-2, is where the repertoires were released. The samples were drawn from the first 160 participants of the ongoing ImmuneRACE study and from 1,254 subjects provided by 6 global collaborators. Sample metadata almost always included a de-identified subject ID, COVID-19 status, age in years and sex. HLA class I and class II types, where available, came from metadata supplied by the sample provider rather than from assay-based typing. Overall study results and their limits: How much clinical and demographic metadata was included differed by source and by participant, and the metadata was provided uncurated.

Based on the germline V gene (reference sequence), the CDR1 and CDR2 sequences are MNHEY and SMNVEV. Inclusive of the bounding cysteine and phenylalanine, the CDR3 is 17 residues long. Just CDR3 DNA is preserved here, 51 bases in frame from base 1. Ends trimmed: V by 4 bases, J by 0 bases; bases unmatched to a gene: 6. The immunoSEQ Assay, a bias-controlled multiplex PCR, was used to amplify TCRbeta CDR3 regions from genomic DNA. The published analysis was carried out like this. The number of nucleated cells in each sample was estimated by amplification of reference gene primers within the assay. To quantify the absolute abundance of each unique TCRbeta CDR3 rearrangement, sequence reads were collapsed and filtered. Productive Simpson clonality was computed per sample as the square root of Simpson's diversity index over productive rearrangements. Entries here come from immuneACCESS through TCRdb and include only in-frame sequences with V and J called. Some clones fail to appear in such tables; in the studies checked, an unresolved V gene covers under half of the shortfall, and the cause of the remainder is unknown. D and trimming were read from the DNA, whereas the V and J calls and clone size are those reported in that table. Across this sample there are almost 85,000 clones, with about 83% seen only once. 39% of the sample is held by the ten biggest clonotypes.

The sample comprised peripheral blood. In this chain, TRBV27 is recombined with TRBJ2-2; 9 middle bases align to TRBD2. The source of this sequence is an elderly man with active or convalescent COVID-19. At the DNA level, the sequence is TGTGCCAGCAGTTGGGCGACTAGCGGATCGAACACCGGGGAGCTGTTTTTT. Its protein product is CASSWATSGSNTGELFF.